The following is a T cell receptor beta chain sequence with its context. Its antigen remains unidentified. Stem cell-like memory, regulatory, central memory and naive CD4+ cells were sorted via CD45RO/CCR7/CD25/CD127/CD95/CD27. The germline gives CDR1 MNHEY, CDR2 SMNVEV (reference sequence). The CDR3 covers 11 residues. V lost 6 bases, J lost 7 bases, and 7 bases lay in between. The data stem from a study of beta chain features in type 1 diabetes. On the study more broadly: Analysis included about 110 million sorted cells drawn from all samples. Whole-study findings and limits: In every one of the four CD4+ subsets, TCRB CDR3s were moderately but significantly shorter in Type 1 diabetes patients. Cells expressing TCR highly could be over-represented by cDNA sequencing.

Sequencing targeted expressed TCRB transcripts, as all isolated RNA had been reverse transcribed. Profiling relied on immunoSEQ multiplex PCR, and the TCRdb table lists in-frame clones only, not all of them. The sample holds about 700,000 clones, under 15% seen once. The genes are TRBV27 and TRBJ2-1; no reliable D call. The sequence derives from a man between 18 and 35 years old with type 1 diabetes. The sample was naive CD4+ T cells from blood. Written as DNA, the CDR3 is TGTGCCAGCAGCGTTAGGAATGAGCAGTTCTTC. Protein product: CASSVRNEQFF.